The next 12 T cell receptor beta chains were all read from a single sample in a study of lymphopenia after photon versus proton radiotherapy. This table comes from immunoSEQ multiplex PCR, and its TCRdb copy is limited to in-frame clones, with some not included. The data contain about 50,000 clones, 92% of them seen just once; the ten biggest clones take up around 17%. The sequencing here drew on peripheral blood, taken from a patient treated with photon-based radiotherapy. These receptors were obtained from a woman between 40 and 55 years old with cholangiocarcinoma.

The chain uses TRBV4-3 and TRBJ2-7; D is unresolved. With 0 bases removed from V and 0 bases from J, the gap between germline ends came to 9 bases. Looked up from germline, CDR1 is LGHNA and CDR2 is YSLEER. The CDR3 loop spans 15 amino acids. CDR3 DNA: TGCGCCAGCAGCCAAGATCGAATCAGCTCCTACGAGCAGTACTTC. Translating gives CASSQDRISSYEQYF.

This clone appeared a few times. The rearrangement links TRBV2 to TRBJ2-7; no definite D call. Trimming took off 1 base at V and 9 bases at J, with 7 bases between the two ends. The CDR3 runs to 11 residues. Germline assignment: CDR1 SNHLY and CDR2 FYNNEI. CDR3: CASSEENRQYF. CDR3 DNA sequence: TGTGCCAGCAGTGAAGAGAATAGGCAGTACTTC.

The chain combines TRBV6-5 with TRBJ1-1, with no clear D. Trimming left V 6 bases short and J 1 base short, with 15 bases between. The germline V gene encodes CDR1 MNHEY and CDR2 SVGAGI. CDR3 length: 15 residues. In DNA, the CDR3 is TGTGCCAGCAGCAAATGGACGAACAGGAACACTGAAGCTTTCTTT. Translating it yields CASSKWTNRNTEAFF.

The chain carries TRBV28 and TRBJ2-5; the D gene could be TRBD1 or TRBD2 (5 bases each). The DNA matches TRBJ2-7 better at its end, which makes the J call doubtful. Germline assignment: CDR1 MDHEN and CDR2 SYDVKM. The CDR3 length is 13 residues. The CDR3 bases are TGTGCCAGCAGTTTGGGGACCTTAAACGAGCAGTACTTC. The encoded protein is CASSLGTLNEQYF.

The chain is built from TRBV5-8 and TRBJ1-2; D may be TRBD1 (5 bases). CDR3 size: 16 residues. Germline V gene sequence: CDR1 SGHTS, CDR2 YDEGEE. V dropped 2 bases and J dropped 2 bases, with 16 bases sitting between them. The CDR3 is CASSFGRDHLNYGYTF. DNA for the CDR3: TGTGCCAGCAGCTTTGGCAGGGACCACCTAAACTATGGCTACACCTTC.

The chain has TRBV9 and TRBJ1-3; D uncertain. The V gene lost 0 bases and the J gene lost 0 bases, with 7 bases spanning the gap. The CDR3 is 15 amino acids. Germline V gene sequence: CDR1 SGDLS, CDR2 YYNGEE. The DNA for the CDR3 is TGTGCCAGCAGCGTAGGTCAGACCTCTGGAAACACCATATATTTT. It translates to CASSVGQTSGNTIYF.

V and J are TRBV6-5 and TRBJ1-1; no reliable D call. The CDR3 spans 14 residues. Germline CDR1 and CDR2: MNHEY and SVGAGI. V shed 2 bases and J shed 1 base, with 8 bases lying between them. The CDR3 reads CASSYGMRNTEAFF. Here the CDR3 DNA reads TGTGCCAGCAGTTACGGGATGAGGAACACTGAAGCTTTCTTT.

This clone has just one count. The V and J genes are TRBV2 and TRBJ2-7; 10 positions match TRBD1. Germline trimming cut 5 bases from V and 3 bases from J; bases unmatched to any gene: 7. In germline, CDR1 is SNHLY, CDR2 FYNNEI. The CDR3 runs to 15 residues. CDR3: CASSIPGQGNYEQYF. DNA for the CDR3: TGTGCCAGCAGTATTCCGGGACAGGGGAACTACGAGCAGTACTTC.

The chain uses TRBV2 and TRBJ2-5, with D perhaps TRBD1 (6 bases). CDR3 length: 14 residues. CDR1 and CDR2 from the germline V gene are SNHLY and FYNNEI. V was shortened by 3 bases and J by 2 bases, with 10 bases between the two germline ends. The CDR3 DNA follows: TGTGCCAGCAGTGATGCACAGGGACAAGAGACCCAGTACTTC. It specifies CASSDAQGQETQYF.

The CDR3 here is CASHPGRGASNNYGYTF. CDR3 DNA sequence: TGTGCCAGCCACCCTGGACGGGGGGCGTCGAATAACTATGGCTACACCTTC. The chain employs TRBV11-2 and TRBJ1-2, with D tentatively TRBD1 (6 bases). This CDR3 is built from 17 residues. Germline CDR1 reads SGHAT; CDR2 reads FQNNGV. The V end was cut by 8 bases, the J end by 1 base, with 23 bases between.

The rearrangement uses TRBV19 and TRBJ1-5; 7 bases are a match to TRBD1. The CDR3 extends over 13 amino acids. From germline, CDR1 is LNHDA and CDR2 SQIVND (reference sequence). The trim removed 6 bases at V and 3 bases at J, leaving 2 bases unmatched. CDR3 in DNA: TGTGCCAGTAGGGGACAGCCCAATCAGCCCCAGCATTTT. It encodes CASRGQPNQPQHF.

The CDR3 reads CASSPGLGNEQFF. The DNA of the CDR3 is TGTGCCAGCAGCCCAGGACTAGGCAATGAGCAGTTCTTC. The V call is TRBV7-9, the J call TRBJ2-1; TRBD2 aligns across 7 bases. Germline CDR1 reads SEHNR; CDR2 reads FQNEAQ (reference sequence). This CDR3 region has 13 residues. V gave up 5 bases and J gave up 6 bases; unmatched junction bases: 4. Variable domain in full (rest from reference TRBV7-9 and TRBJ2-1): DTGVSQNPRHKITKRGQNVTFRCDPISEHNRLYWYRQTLGQGPEFLTYFQNEAQLEKSRLLSDRFSAERPKGSFSTLEIQRTEQGDSAMYLCASSPGLGNEQFFGPGTRLTVL.